This T cell receptor (beta chain) is drawn from a study of shared clonotypes between healthy human individuals. This CDR3 has 13 amino acids. Germline assignment: CDR1 MNHNS and CDR2 SASEGT. Between the trimmed V and J ends, which lost 7 bases and 4 bases, there was a span of 14 bases. This clone was seen only once. Here immunoSEQ multiplex PCR was the method, and the copy in TCRdb shows in-frame clones only, minus some. The sample lists 450,000 to 500,000 clones; 79% were seen once. Free of recent acute infections or vaccinations, the donors were healthy HIV-negative adults. Genomic DNA of unsorted samples came from tens of millions of PBMCs.

The sequenced sample was PBMCs. The origin of this receptor is a woman aged 40 to 50 in good health. Some clones in this sample may be carry-over from other donors' samples. This chain joins TRBV6-1 and TRBJ2-7, with D possibly matching TRBD2 (6 bases). This chain's CDR3 is CASTGGFEYEQYF. DNA for the CDR3: TGTGCCAGCACTGGGGGGTTCGAGTACGAGCAGTACTTC.